This TCR beta chain was found in a study of blood T cells in healthy people across ages. Broader study findings: Naive T cell percentage strongly correlated with TCR beta diversity.

CDR3 length: 20 residues. Per the germline V gene, CDR1 is SEHNR and CDR2 is FQNEAQ (reference sequence). V was shortened by 1 base and J by 0 bases, with 22 bases between the two germline ends. A sample-barcoded 5' primer and a J-beta primer mix were used in a second PCR of about 7 to 12 cycles. TCRdb re-called the 5' RACE reads through MiXCR, storing one row per CDR3 protein. In the table there are around 940,000 distinct CDR3 sequences, about 51% of which are singletons. With respect to this clonotype: Its antigen remains unidentified.

This clonotype originated in an older woman in good health. The genes are TRBV7-9 and TRBJ2-1; D perhaps matches TRBD1 (8 bases). The sample was blood. As DNA, the CDR3 is TGTGCCAGCAGCTTAGGTGGACAGGGTCTAGCGGAAACCTCCTACAATGAGCAGTTCTTC. Amino acids: CASSLGGQGLAETSYNEQFF.